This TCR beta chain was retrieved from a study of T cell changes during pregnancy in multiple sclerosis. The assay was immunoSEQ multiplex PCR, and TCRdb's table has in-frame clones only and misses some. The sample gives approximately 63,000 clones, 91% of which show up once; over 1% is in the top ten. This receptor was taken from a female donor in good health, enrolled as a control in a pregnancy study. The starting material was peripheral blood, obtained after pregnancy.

The CDR3 protein is CASSVGDSLILSGTEAFF. CDR3 coding DNA: TGTGCCAGCAGCGTAGGGGACAGTTTAATCCTCTCGGGCACTGAAGCTTTCTTT. This sequence joins TRBV9 and TRBJ1-1; 7 bases fit TRBD1. The germline V gene encodes CDR1 SGDLS and CDR2 YYNGEE. The J segment lost 4 bases and the V segment lost 0 bases, leaving 15 bases of the junction unmatched. This CDR3 contains 18 residues.